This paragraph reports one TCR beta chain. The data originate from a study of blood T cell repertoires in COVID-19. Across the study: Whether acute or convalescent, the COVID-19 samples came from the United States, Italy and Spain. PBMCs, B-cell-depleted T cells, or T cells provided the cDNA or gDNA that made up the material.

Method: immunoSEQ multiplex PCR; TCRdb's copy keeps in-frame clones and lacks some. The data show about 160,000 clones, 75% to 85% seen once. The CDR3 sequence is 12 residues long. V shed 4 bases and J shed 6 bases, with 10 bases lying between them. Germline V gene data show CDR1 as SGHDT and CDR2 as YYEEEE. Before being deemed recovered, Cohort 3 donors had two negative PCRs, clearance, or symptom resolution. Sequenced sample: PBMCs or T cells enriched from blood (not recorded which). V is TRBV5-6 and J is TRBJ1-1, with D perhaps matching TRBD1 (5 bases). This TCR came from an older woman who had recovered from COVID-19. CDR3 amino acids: CASSGPGPEAFF. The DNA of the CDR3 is TGTGCCAGCAGCGGGCCAGGGCCTGAAGCTTTCTTT.